The 18 T cell receptor beta chains below were found in one sample sequenced in a study of CD8+ T cells in alopecia areata. Extracted from the samples, RNA was reverse transcribed into cDNA to serve as the sequencing template. This table comes from immunoSEQ multiplex PCR, and its TCRdb copy is limited to in-frame clones, with some not included. The sample carries about 140,000 clones, roughly 50% recorded once. Specimen: CD4+ T cells sorted from blood. These receptors all stem from a human donor in good health.

This clone came up a few times. This sequence joins TRBV19 and TRBJ2-6, with a possible D match to TRBD2 (6 bases). Germline V gene sequence: CDR1 LNHDA, CDR2 SQIVND (reference sequence). The CDR3 length is 12 residues. Trimming shortened V by 7 bases and J by 12 bases, and 13 bases separated the two germline ends. The CDR3 is CASTRRGGVLTF. Written as DNA, the CDR3 is TGTGCCAGTACGAGGAGGGGCGGCGTCCTGACTTTC. The variable domain in full, with the rest retrieved from reference TRBV19 and TRBJ2-6, is DGGITQSPKYLFRKEGQNVTLSCEQNLNHDAMYWYRQDPGQGLRLIYYSQIVNDFQKGDIAEGYSVSREKKESFPLTVTSAQKNPTAFYLCASTRRGGVLTFGAGSRLTVL.

This clone turned up a few times. V usage is TRBV29-1 and J usage is TRBJ2-2; the D gene is possibly TRBD1 (5 bases). The CDR3 runs 14 residues. The ends were cut back, 6 bases at V and 2 bases at J, with 13 bases in the middle. CDR1 and CDR2 from the germline V gene are SQVTM and ANQGSEA. The CDR3 loop is CSVGLGANTGELFF. The CDR3 nucleotides read TGCAGCGTCGGGTTAGGGGCCAACACCGGGGAGCTGTTTTTT.

The chain is built from TRBV29-1 and TRBJ1-1; D remains unclear. The CDR3 runs 12 residues. Looked up from germline, CDR1 is SQVTM and CDR2 is ANQGSEA. Trimming stripped 6 bases from V and 4 bases from J, with 12 bases between. CDR3 loop: CSVGETGTEAFF. The CDR3 DNA reads as TGCAGCGTCGGCGAAACGGGCACTGAAGCTTTCTTT. Together with reference TRBV29-1 and TRBJ1-1, the CDR3 gives the full variable domain: SAVISQKPSRDICQRGTSLTIQCQVDSQVTMMFWYRQQPGQSLTLIATANQGSEATYESGFVIDKFPISRPNLTFSTLTVSNMSPEDSSIYLCSVGETGTEAFFGQGTRLTVV.

This clone has just one count. The V gene is TRBV29-1, the J gene TRBJ2-5; TRBD2 is a possible D gene (5 bases). CDR1 and CDR2 from the germline V gene are SQVTM and ANQGSEA. V lost 4 bases and J 5 bases, leaving 8 bases between the germline ends. CDR3 length equals 11 residues. CDR3 amino acids: CSVVGDETQYF. The CDR3 DNA is TGCAGCGTTGTGGGAGACGAGACCCAGTACTTC.

The rearrangement uses TRBV6-6 and TRBJ1-1; no clear D. V lost 7 bases, J lost 8 bases, and 11 bases lay in between. The CDR3 extends over 11 amino acids. CDR1 and CDR2 (germline): MNHNY, SVGAGI (reference sequence). The CDR3 reads CASNVGGEAFF. The CDR3 nucleotides read TGTGCCAGCAACGTTGGAGGAGAAGCTTTCTTT.

The chain uses TRBV5-6 and TRBJ2-1; 8 bases line up with TRBD2. Germline CDR1 SGHDT, CDR2 YYEEEE. This CDR3 region has 14 residues. V was pared by 2 bases and J by 4 bases, with 2 bases of the junction left unmatched. CDR3 DNA: TGTGCCAGCAGCTTATTAGCGGGGTACAATGAGCAGTTCTTC. The encoded protein is CASSLLAGYNEQFF.

The CDR3: CAWRFRGEQFF. In nucleotides, the CDR3 is TGTGCCTGGAGATTCCGGGGCGAGCAGTTCTTC. The chain couples TRBV30 to TRBJ2-1; perhaps D is TRBD1 or TRBD2 (5 bases each). The V end lost 3 bases, the J end lost 10 bases, and 10 bases lay between the germline ends. This CDR3 has 11 residues. In germline, CDR1 is GTSNPN, CDR2 SVGIG (reference sequence).

This clone was seen only a few times. The V call is TRBV29-1, the J call TRBJ2-2; 11 positions agree with TRBD1. Trimming cost V 4 bases and J 10 bases; bases outside gene matches: 5. Germline-derived CDR1 and CDR2 are SQVTM and ANQGSEA. This CDR3 has 13 residues. The CDR3 DNA is TGCAGCGTTGCGGGACAGGGGGGCGCGGAGCTGTTTTTT. The encoded protein is CSVAGQGGAELFF.

CDR3 nucleotides: TGCAGCGTTGAAATCGGGTTTACGCAGTATTTT. It is translated as CSVEIGFTQYF. V usage is TRBV29-1 and J usage is TRBJ2-3; D not certain. V lost 2 bases, J lost 8 bases, and 8 bases lay in between. Germline CDR1 reads SQVTM; CDR2 reads ANQGSEA. CDR3 size: 11 residues.

This clone is labeled as medium-sized (0.01 to 0.1%). The rearrangement links TRBV7-2 to TRBJ2-2; TRBD2 aligns across 11 bases. This CDR3 contains 16 residues. The germline gives CDR1 SGHTA, CDR2 FQGNSA. V dropped 6 bases and J dropped 5; count of bases not matched to a gene: 8. CDR3 nucleotides: TGTGCCAGCAGGGGGGCTAGCGGGAGGAGGACCGGGGAGCTGTTTTTT. It yields the protein CASRGASGRRTGELFF.

The chain is built from TRBV4-1 and TRBJ1-4; D gene unclear. There are 16 residues in the CDR3. CDR1 and CDR2 (germline): MGHRA, YSYEKL. The germline V and J ends were trimmed by 7 bases and 0 bases, with 15 bases remaining between them. The CDR3 region has the DNA TGCGCCAGCACGAAAAGCGGCTCGGCAACTAATGAAAAACTGTTTTTT. Its translation is CASTKSGSATNEKLFF.

V is TRBV29-1 and J is TRBJ2-1; 9 bases map to TRBD2. The CDR3 loop spans 17 amino acids. Germline V CDR1 and CDR2: SQVTM, ANQGSEA. V lost 7 bases, J lost 9 bases, and 22 bases stayed unmatched. Here the CDR3 DNA reads TGCAGCGGGGGAGGGTTTTTTATGCGGGAGGGCCAAGGTGAGCAGTTCTTC. Its protein product is CSGGGFFMREGQGEQFF.

The chain combines TRBV29-1 with TRBJ2-1; 7 bases line up with TRBD1. CDR3 length: 12 residues. Germline V gene lookup returns CDR1 SQVTM and CDR2 ANQGSEA. The ends lost 4 bases at V and 7 bases at J; junction bases unmatched: 4. DNA for the CDR3: TGCAGCGTTGGACAGGGACGTAATGAGCAGTTCTTC. It encodes CSVGQGRNEQFF.

This clone was seen just once. The chain combines TRBV11-1 with TRBJ2-7, with 8 nucleotides matching TRBD1. CDR1 is SGHAT, CDR2 FQDESV, per germline (reference sequence). The CDR3 runs 13 residues. With 5 bases clipped from V and 4 bases from J, the junction kept 4 bases outside the gene matches. This CDR3 is CASSLTGGYEQYF. In DNA form, the CDR3 reads TGTGCCAGCAGCCTAACAGGGGGGTACGAGCAGTACTTC.

This clone occurred a few times. This chain links TRBV5-1 with TRBJ1-3; weak D call: TRBD1 (5 bases). Germline CDR1 and CDR2: SGHRS and YFSETQ. The CDR3 runs 14 residues. Trimming shortened V by 4 bases and J by 3 bases, and 11 bases separated the two germline ends. The CDR3 loop reads CASSNGGNGNTIYF. CDR3 sequence (DNA): TGCGCCAGCAGCAACGGGGGTAATGGAAACACCATATATTTT.

The chain recombines TRBV29-1 with TRBJ1-3, with a possible D match to TRBD1 (5 bases). V was cut by 4 bases and J by 8 bases, with 12 bases left in between. The germline V gene encodes CDR1 SQVTM and CDR2 ANQGSEA. This CDR3 region has 12 residues. As DNA, the CDR3 is TGCAGCGTTGTAGGGGAGGCCTACACCATATATTTT. It yields the protein CSVVGEAYTIYF.

This rearrangement joins TRBV5-1 to TRBJ2-5; TRBD1 matches 9 bases. The CDR3 length is 14 residues. CDR1 and CDR2 (germline): SGHRS, YFSETQ. J was trimmed by 5 bases and V by 4 bases; bases with no gene match: 6. Here the CDR3 DNA reads TGCGCCAGCAGCCTACAGGGGGCTGTGGAGACCCAGTACTTC. It specifies CASSLQGAVETQYF.

The chain joins TRBV13 to TRBJ1-4; D is ambiguous. The CDR3 runs 17 residues. Germline values: CDR1 PRHDT, CDR2 FYEKMQ (reference sequence). The germline V and J ends were trimmed by 2 bases and 1 base, with 14 bases remaining between them. DNA for the CDR3: TGTGCCAGCAGCTTACAATCTAGCCGAGGAACTAATGAAAAACTGTTTTTT. This encodes CASSLQSSRGTNEKLFF.